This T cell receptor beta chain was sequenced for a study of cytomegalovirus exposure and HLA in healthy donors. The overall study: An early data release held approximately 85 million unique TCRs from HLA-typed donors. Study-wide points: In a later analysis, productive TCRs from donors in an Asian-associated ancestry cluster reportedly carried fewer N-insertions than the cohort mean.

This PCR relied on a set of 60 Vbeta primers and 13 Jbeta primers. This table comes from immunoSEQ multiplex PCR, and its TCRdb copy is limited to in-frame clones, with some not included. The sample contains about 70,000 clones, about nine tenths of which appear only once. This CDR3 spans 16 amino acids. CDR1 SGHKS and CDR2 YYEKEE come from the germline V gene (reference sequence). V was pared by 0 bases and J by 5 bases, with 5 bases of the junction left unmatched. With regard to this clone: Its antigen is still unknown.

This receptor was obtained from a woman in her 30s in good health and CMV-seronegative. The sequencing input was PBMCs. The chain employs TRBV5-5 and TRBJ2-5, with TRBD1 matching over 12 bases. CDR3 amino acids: CASSLAGTGGRETQYF. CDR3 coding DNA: TGTGCCAGCAGCTTGGCGGGGACAGGGGGCCGTGAGACCCAGTACTTC.